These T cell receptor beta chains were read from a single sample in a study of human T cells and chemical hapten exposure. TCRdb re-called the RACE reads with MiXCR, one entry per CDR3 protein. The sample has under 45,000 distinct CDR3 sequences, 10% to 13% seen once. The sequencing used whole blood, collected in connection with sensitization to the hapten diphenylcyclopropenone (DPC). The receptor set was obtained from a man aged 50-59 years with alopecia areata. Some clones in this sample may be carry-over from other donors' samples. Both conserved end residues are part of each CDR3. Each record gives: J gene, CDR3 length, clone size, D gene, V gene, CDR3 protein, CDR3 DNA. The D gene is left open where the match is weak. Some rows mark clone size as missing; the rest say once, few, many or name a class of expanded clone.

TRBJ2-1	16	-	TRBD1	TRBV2	CASSAHGQGAKDEQFF	TGTGCCAGCAGCGCTCACGGACAGGGGGCGAAGGATGAGCAGTTCTTC
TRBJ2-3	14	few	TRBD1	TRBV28	CASYGTGVADTQYF	TGTGCCAGCTACGGGACAGGGGTTGCAGATACGCAGTATTTT
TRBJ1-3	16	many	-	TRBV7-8	CASSQRQLSSGNTIYF	TGTGCCAGCAGCCAGCGACAGTTGTCCTCTGGAAACACCATATATTTT
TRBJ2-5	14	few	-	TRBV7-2	CASSLGRAQETQYF	TGTGCCAGCAGCTTAGGGCGGGCCCAAGAGACCCAGTACTTC
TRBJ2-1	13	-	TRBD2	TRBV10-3	CAIKLAVDNEQFF	TGTGCCATCAAACTAGCGGTGGACAATGAGCAGTTCTTC
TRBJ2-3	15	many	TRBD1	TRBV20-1	CSARPPTGTTDTQYF	TGCAGTGCTAGGCCTCCGACAGGGACCACAGATACGCAGTATTTT
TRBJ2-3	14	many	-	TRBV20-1	CSADSRGDADTQYF	TGCAGTGCTGACAGCCGCGGGGACGCAGATACGCAGTATTTT
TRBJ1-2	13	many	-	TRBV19	CASSRTTNYGYTF	TGTGCCAGTAGTAGAACGACTAACTATGGCTACACCTTC
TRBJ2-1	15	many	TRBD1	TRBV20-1	CSALDRQRLYNEQFF	TGCAGTGCCTTGGACAGGCAAAGGCTATACAATGAGCAGTTCTTC
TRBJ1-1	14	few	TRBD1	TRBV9	CASSGERTGEAAFF	TGTGCCAGCAGCGGGGAACGGACAGGGGAGGCGGCTTTCTTT
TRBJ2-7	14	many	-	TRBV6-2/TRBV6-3	CASSSLRGSYEQYF	TGTGCCAGCAGTTCGCTTAGAGGCAGCTACGAGCAGTACTTC
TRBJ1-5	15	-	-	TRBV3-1	CASSQDYGPGKPQHF	TGTGCCAGCAGCCAAGATTACGGACCGGGAAAGCCCCAGCATTTT
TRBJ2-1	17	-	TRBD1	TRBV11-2	CASSLILGQSSYNEQFF	TGTGCCAGCAGCCTTATTCTGGGACAGAGCTCCTACAATGAGCAGTTCTTC
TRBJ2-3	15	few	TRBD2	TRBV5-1	CASSLLGGGTDTQYF	TGCGCCAGCAGCCTGCTGGGGGGGGGCACAGATACGCAGTATTTT
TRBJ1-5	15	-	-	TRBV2	CASSEGEQGIQPQHF	TGTGCCAGCAGTGAGGGTGAACAGGGAATTCAGCCCCAGCATTTT
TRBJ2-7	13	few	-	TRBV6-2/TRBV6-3	CASTFYVNSEQYF	TGTGCCAGCACCTTTTACGTCAACTCGGAGCAGTACTTC
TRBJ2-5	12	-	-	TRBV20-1	CSAPKGSETQYF	TGCAGTGCACCTAAGGGGTCGGAGACCCAGTACTTC
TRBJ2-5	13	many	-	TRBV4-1	CASSQRFRETQYF	TGCGCCAGCAGTCAGAGGTTCCGGGAGACCCAGTACTTC
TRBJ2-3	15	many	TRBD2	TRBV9	CASSAGTSGADTQYF	TGTGCCAGCAGCGCAGGGACTAGCGGCGCGGATACGCAGTATTTT
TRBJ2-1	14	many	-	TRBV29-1	CSVEPWTRYNEQFF	TGCAGCGTTGAGCCTTGGACCCGCTACAATGAGCAGTTCTTC
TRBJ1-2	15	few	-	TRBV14	CASSQGVSTNYGYTF	TGTGCCAGCAGCCAAGGAGTATCCACCAACTATGGCTACACCTTC
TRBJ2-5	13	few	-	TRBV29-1	CSGRRGVQETQYF	TGCAGCGGAAGGAGAGGGGTCCAAGAGACCCAGTACTTC
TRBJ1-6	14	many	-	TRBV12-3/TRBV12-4	CASSFGDGNSPLHF	TGTGCCAGCAGTTTTGGGGACGGTAATTCACCCCTCCACTTT
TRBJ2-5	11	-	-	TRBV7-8	CASSSRETQYF	TGTGCCAGCAGCAGCAGAGAGACCCAGTACTTC
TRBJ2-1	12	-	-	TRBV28	CASSLVGTESFF	TGTGCCAGCAGTTTAGTAGGGACGGAGTCGTTCTTC
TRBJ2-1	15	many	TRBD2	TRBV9	CASSVGGTSGSEQFF	TGTGCCAGCAGCGTAGGGGGGACTAGCGGGAGTGAGCAGTTCTTC
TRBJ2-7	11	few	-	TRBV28	CASSLRNEQYF	TGTGCCAGCAGTTTAAGAAACGAGCAGTACTTC
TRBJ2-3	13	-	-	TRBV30	CAWSARLGDTQYF	TGTGCCTGGAGTGCCAGACTGGGAGATACGCAGTATTTT
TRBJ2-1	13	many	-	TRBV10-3	CAISLLSYNEQFF	TGTGCCATCAGTCTTCTTTCCTACAATGAGCAGTTCTTC
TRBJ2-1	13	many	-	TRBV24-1	CATSRTTDNEQFF	TGTGCCACCAGTAGGACAACGGACAATGAGCAGTTCTTC
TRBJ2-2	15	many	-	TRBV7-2	CASSLDGQNTGELFF	TGTGCCAGCAGCTTAGACGGACAGAACACCGGGGAGCTGTTTTTT
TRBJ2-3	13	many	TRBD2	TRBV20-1	CSAPSGSTDTQYF	TGCAGTGCCCCTAGCGGGAGCACAGATACGCAGTATTTT
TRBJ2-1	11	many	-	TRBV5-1	CASSLEGGWFF	TGCGCCAGCAGCTTGGAAGGAGGGTGGTTCTTC
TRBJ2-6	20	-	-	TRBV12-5	CASGLPLGRALSSGANVLTF	TGTGCTAGTGGTTTGCCCCTAGGCCGGGCCCTGAGCTCTGGGGCCAACGTCCTGACTTTC
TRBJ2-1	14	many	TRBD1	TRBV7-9	CASSSKDRYNEQFF	TGTGCCAGCAGCTCGAAGGACAGGTACAATGAGCAGTTCTTC
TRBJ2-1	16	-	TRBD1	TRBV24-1	CATSDLGDGTGNEQFF	TGTGCCACCAGTGACCTAGGGGACGGGACAGGGAACGAGCAGTTCTTC
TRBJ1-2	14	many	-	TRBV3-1	CASSQEAGSAGYTF	TGTGCCAGCAGCCAAGAAGCGGGCTCTGCTGGCTACACCTTC
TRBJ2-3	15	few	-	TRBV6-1	CASRSLSIGTDTQYF	TGTGCCAGCAGGAGCCTATCCATAGGCACAGATACGCAGTATTTT
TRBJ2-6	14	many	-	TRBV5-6	CASSLGSGANVLTF	TGTGCCAGCAGCTTGGGGTCTGGGGCCAACGTCCTGACTTTC
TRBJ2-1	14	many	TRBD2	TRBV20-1	CSARSSGNNNEQFF	TGCAGTGCTAGGAGTAGCGGGAATAACAATGAGCAGTTCTTC
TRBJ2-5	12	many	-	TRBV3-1	CASSLNSETQYF	TGTGCCAGCAGCCTTAATAGTGAGACCCAGTACTTC
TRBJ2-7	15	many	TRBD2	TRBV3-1	CASSQGTSGSYEQYF	TGTGCCAGCAGCCAAGGAACTAGCGGGAGTTACGAGCAGTACTTC
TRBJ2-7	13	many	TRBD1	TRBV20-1	CSARTGGIYEQYF	TGCAGTGCTAGAACAGGGGGAATATACGAGCAGTACTTC
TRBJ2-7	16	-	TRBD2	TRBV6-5	CASRKFTSGRRNEQYF	TGTGCCAGCAGGAAATTCACTAGCGGGAGAAGGAACGAGCAGTACTTC
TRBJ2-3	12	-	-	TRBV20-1	CSARGGTDTQYF	TGCAGTGCTAGAGGTGGCACAGATACGCAGTATTTT
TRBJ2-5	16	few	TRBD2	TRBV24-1	CATSSILAGGRETQYF	TGTGCCACCAGTAGTATACTAGCGGGGGGCCGAGAGACCCAGTACTTC
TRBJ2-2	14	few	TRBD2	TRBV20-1	CSARSGSRIGELFF	TGCAGTGCTAGGAGCGGGAGCAGAATCGGGGAGCTGTTTTTT
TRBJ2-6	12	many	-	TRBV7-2	CASSLEVPVLTF	TGTGCCAGCAGCTTAGAAGTCCCCGTCCTGACTTTC
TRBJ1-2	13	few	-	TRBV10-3	CAISGTDNYGYTF	TGTGCCATCAGTGGTACGGATAACTATGGCTACACCTTC
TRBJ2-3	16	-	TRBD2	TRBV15	CATSRGGLAGPDTQYF	TGTGCCACCAGCAGAGGTGGACTAGCGGGACCAGATACGCAGTATTTT
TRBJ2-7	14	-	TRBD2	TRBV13	CASSPSGLAYEQYF	TGTGCCAGCAGCCCCTCGGGACTAGCATACGAGCAGTACTTC